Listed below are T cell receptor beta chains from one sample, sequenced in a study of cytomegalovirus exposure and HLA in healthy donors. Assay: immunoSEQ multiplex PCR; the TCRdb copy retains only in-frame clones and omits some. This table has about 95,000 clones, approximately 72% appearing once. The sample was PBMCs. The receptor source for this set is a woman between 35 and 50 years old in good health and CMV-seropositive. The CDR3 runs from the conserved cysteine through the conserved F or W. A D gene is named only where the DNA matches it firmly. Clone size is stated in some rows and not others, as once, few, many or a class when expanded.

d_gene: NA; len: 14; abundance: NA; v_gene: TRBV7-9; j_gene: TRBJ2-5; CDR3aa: CASSLVRGFETQYF; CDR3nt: TGTGCCAGCAGCTTAGTTCGCGGGTTCGAGACCCAGTACTTC
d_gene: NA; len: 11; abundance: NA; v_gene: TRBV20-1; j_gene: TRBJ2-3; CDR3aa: CSVAPPGTQYF; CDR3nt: TGCAGTGTGGCCCCCCCGGGTACGCAGTATTTT
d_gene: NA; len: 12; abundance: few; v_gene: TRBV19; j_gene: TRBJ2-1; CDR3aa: CASSTLVGEQFF; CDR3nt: TGTGCCAGTAGTACCCTAGTTGGTGAGCAGTTCTTC
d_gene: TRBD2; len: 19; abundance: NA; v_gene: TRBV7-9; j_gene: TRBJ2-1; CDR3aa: CASSLSGLAGGRGHNEQFF; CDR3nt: TGTGCCAGCAGCTTATCTGGACTAGCGGGAGGGCGGGGGCACAATGAGCAGTTCTTC
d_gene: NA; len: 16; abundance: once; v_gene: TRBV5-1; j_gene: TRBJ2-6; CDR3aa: CASSLEGSTGANVLTF; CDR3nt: TGCGCCAGCAGCTTGGAGGGGTCCACTGGGGCCAACGTCCTGACTTTC
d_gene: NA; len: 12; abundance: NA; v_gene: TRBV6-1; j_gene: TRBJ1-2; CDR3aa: CASSEQGYGYTF; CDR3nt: TGTGCCAGCAGTGAGCAGGGCTATGGCTACACCTTC
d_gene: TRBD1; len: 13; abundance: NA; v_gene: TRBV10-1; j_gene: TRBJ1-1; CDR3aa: CASSGQGLTEAFF; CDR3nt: TGCGCCAGCAGCGGACAGGGGCTCACTGAAGCTTTCTTT
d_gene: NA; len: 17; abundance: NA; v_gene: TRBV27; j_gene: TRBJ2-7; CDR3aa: CASSPVGESLRVYEQYF; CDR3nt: TGTGCCAGCAGCCCAGTGGGCGAATCCCTCAGAGTTTACGAGCAGTACTTC
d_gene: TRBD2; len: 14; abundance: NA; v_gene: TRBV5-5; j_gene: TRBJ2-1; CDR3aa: CASSFGTTINEQFF; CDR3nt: TGTGCCAGCAGCTTTGGGACTACCATCAATGAGCAGTTCTTC
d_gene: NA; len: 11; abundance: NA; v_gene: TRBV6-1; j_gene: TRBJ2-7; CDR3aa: CASSRGYEQYF; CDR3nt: TGTGCCAGCAGTAGAGGCTACGAGCAGTACTTC
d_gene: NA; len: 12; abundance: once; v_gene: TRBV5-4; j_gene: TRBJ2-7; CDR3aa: CASSFNSYEQYF; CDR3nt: TGTGCCAGCAGCTTTAACTCCTACGAGCAGTACTTC
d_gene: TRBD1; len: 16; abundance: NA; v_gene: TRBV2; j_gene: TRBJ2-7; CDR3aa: CASSDHDRGGTYEQYF; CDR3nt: TGTGCCAGCAGCGACCACGACAGGGGGGGGACCTACGAGCAGTACTTC
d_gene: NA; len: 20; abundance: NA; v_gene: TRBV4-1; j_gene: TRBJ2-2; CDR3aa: CASSQERVPHLAQNTGELFF; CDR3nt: TGCGCCAGCAGCCAAGAAAGGGTTCCGCACCTAGCGCAGAACACCGGGGAGCTGTTTTTT
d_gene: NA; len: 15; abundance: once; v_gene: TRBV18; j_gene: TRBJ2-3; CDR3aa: CASSLAVGSTDTQYF; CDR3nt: TGTGCCAGCTCACTCGCGGTGGGTAGCACAGATACGCAGTATTTT
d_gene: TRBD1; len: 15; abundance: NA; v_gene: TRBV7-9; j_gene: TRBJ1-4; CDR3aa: CASSQSGTGNEKLFF; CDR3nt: TGTGCCAGCAGCCAGAGCGGGACAGGGAATGAAAAACTGTTTTTT
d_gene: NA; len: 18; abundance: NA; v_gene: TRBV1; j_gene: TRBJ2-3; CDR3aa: CTSSQEGSGSGSTDTQYF; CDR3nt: TGCACCAGCAGCCAAGAGGGTAGCGGGAGCGGAAGCACAGATACGCAGTATTTT
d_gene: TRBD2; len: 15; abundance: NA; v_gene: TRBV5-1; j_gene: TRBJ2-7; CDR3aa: CASSNLAGLSYEQYF; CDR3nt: TGCGCCAGCAGCAATCTAGCGGGTCTCTCCTACGAGCAGTACTTC
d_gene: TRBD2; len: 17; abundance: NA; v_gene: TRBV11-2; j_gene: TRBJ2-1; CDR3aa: CASSPIAGGPSYNEQFF; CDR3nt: TGTGCCAGCAGCCCTATAGCGGGAGGCCCCTCCTACAATGAGCAGTTCTTC
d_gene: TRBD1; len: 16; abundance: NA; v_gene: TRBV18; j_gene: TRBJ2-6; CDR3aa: CASSPTRGTGANVLTF; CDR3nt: TGTGCCAGCTCACCGACCAGGGGGACTGGGGCCAACGTCCTGACTTTC
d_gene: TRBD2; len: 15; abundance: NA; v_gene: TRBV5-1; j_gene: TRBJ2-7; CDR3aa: CASSLGPAGAGEQYF; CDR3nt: TGCGCCAGCAGCTTGGGGCCAGCGGGAGCCGGAGAGCAGTACTTC
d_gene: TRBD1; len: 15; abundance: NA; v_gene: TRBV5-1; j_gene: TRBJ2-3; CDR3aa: CASSSTGQSTDTQYF; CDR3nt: TGCGCCAGCAGCTCCACGGGACAGTCCACAGATACGCAGTATTTT
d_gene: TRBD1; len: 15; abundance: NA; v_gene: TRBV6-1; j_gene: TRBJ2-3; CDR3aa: CASSVGTASTDTQYF; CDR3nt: TGTGCCAGCAGTGTCGGGACAGCGAGCACAGATACGCAGTATTTT
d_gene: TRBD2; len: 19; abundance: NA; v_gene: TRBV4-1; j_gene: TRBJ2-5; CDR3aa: CASSQEWVSGLAGQETQYF; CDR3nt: TGCGCCAGCAGCCAAGAATGGGTCTCGGGACTAGCGGGTCAAGAGACCCAGTACTTC
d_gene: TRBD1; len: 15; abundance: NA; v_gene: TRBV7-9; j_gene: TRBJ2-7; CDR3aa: CASSTGTGGSYEQYF; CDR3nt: TGTGCCAGCAGCACGGGGACAGGGGGTTCCTACGAGCAGTACTTC
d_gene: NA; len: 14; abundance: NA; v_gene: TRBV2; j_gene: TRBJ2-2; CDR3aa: CASSARINTGELFF; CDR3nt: TGTGCCAGCAGTGCCAGGATTAACACCGGGGAGCTGTTTTTT
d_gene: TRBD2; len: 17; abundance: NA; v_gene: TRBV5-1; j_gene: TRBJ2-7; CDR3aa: CASSLEGLAGRAYEQYF; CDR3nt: TGCGCCAGCAGCTTGGAGGGACTAGCGGGCCGAGCCTACGAGCAGTACTTC
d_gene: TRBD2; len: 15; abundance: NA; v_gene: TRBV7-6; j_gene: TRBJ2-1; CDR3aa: CASSLAGGPYNEQFF; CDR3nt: TGTGCCAGCAGCTTGGCGGGAGGGCCATACAATGAGCAGTTCTTC
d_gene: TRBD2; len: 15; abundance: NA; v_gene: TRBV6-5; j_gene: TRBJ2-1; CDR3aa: CASNSRLAGAGEQFF; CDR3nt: TGTGCCAGCAATTCCCGACTAGCGGGAGCCGGGGAGCAGTTCTTC